Listed here is a single TCR beta chain. Looked up from germline, CDR1 is SGDLS and CDR2 is YYNGEE. V dropped 3 bases and J dropped 2 bases, with 8 bases sitting between them. This CDR3 is 14 amino acids long. Profiled with immunoSEQ multiplex PCR; TCRdb holds only in-frame clones, not every one. The sample lists 45,000 to 60,000 clones; roughly 83% were seen once. The data stem from a study of OX40 agonist ivuxolimab in advanced cancers. Study as a whole: Each patient was given ivuxolimab into a vein every 2 weeks, at 0.01 to 10 mg/kg. Dose-escalation subjects each had hepatocellular carcinoma, melanoma, renal cell or head and neck cancer.

The sequence was obtained from an adult with an advanced solid tumor such as melanoma, head and neck, liver or kidney cancer. The sequences come from CD4+ or CD8+ T cells sorted from blood, collected in a trial of the OX40 agonist ivuxolimab. The rearrangement uses TRBV9 and TRBJ2-2; D remains unclear. The CDR3 here is CASSASYNTGELFF. The DNA for the CDR3 is TGTGCCAGCAGCGCGTCCTATAACACCGGGGAGCTGTTTTTT.